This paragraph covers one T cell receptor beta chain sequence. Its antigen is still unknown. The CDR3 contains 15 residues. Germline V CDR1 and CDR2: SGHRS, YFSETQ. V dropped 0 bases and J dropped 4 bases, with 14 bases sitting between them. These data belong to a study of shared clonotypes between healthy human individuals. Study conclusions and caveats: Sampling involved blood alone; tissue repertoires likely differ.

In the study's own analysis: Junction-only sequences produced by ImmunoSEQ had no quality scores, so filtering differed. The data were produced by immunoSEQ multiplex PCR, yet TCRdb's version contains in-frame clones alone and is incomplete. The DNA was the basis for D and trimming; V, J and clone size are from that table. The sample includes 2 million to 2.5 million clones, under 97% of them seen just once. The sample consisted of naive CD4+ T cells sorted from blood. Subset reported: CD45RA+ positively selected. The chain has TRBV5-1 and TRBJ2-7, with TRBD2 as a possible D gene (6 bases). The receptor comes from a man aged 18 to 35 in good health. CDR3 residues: CASSLADGSLYEQYF. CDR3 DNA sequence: TGCGCCAGCAGCTTGGCGGACGGGAGCTTGTACGAGCAGTACTTC.